This is a list of T cell receptor beta chains from one sample in a study of glioma-infiltrating T cells after dendritic cell vaccination. The repertoire was sequenced with immunoSEQ multiplex PCR; TCRdb's copy has only in-frame clones and lacks some. Among more than 95,000 clones, roughly four fifths were seen once, and the ten largest hold approximately 12%. The sample was blood, taken before dendritic cell vaccination. Source of these receptors: a human donor with glioblastoma. CDR3s include the opening cysteine and the closing phenylalanine or tryptophan. A D gene is named only where the DNA matches it firmly. Size tells how often a clone was seen (once, few, many) or the class of an expanded clone, and some rows leave it out.

D gene	clone size	V gene	J gene	CDR3 DNA	CDR3 protein
-	-	TRBV5-1	TRBJ2-3	TGCGCCAGCAGCTTGGAACTAAATACGCAGTATTTT	CASSLELNTQYF
-	-	TRBV5-1	TRBJ2-5	TGCGCCAGCAGCTTGGGACACCGTGGGGAGACCCAGTACTTC	CASSLGHRGETQYF
TRBD2	-	TRBV5-1	TRBJ2-1	TGCGCCAGCAGGACGGGACTAGCGGGGGACAATGAGCAGTTCTTC	CASRTGLAGDNEQFF
TRBD1	-	TRBV30	TRBJ1-2	TGTGCCTGGAACCTAGCCGGGACAGACTATGGCTACACCTTC	CAWNLAGTDYGYTF
-	-	TRBV2	TRBJ1-6	TGTGCCAGCAGTGGTGAGGGTGAGGGAAATTCACCCCTCCACTTT	CASSGEGEGNSPLHF
-	-	TRBV2	TRBJ2-3	TGTGCCAGCAGGGCTGGCGGGACAGATACGCAGTATTTT	CASRAGGTDTQYF
-	-	TRBV5-1	TRBJ1-1	TGCGCCAGCAGCCGTGGGACAAGTTTTAACACTGAAGCTTTCTTT	CASSRGTSFNTEAFF
-	-	TRBV2	TRBJ2-1	TGTGCCAGCAGGCCGACCCGTTACGGGGACAATGAGCAGTTCTTC	CASRPTRYGDNEQFF
-	-	TRBV6-1	TRBJ1-3	TGTGCCAGCAGGGAACTACAGAACGTCGCTGGAAACACCATATATTTT	CASRELQNVAGNTIYF
TRBD1	few	TRBV4-3	TRBJ1-2	TGCGCCAGCAGCCAATGGGGGACAGGGGGCATACATGGCTACACCTTC	CASSQWGTGGIHGYTF
-	-	TRBV30	TRBJ1-6	TGTGCCTGGAGCTCTGGGCTTAATTCACCCCTCCACTTT	CAWSSGLNSPLHF
-	-	TRBV19	TRBJ2-5	TGTGCCAGTAGTATCGTCACAGCAGATGAAGAGACCCAGTACTTC	CASSIVTADEETQYF
TRBD1	-	TRBV4-1	TRBJ2-5	TGCGCCAGCAGCCAAGGAACAGGGGGAGGTGAGACCCAGTACTTC	CASSQGTGGGETQYF
TRBD2	-	TRBV11-3	TRBJ2-1	TGTGCCAGCAGCCCCGGACTAGCGGGGGGGCTCGGGGATGAGCAGTTCTTC	CASSPGLAGGLGDEQFF
TRBD1	once	TRBV11-2	TRBJ2-5	TGTGCCAGCAGCTGGACAGGGGTTTTAGAAGAGACCCAGTACTTC	CASSWTGVLEETQYF
-	-	TRBV30	TRBJ1-6	TGTGCCTGGAGACAGGGAGAAAATTCACCCCTCCACTTT	CAWRQGENSPLHF
TRBD1	-	TRBV27	TRBJ1-2	TGTGCCAGCAGGGACAGGGTAGGGAACTATGGCTACACCTTC	CASRDRVGNYGYTF
-	-	TRBV15	TRBJ2-7	TGTGCCACCAGCAGAGATATGGGGCAGACCTACGAGCAGTACTTC	CATSRDMGQTYEQYF
-	-	TRBV10-3	TRBJ2-7	TGTGCCATCAGTGCGGAGGACGAGCAGTACTTC	CAISAEDEQYF
-	-	TRBV18	TRBJ1-1	TGTGCCAGCTCCCGCGGGGAGCGGTTGAACACTGAAGCTTTCTTT	CASSRGERLNTEAFF
TRBD1	-	TRBV7-9	TRBJ2-1	TGTGCCAGCAGCATCCAGGGACAGTTAGGTGAGCAGTTCTTC	CASSIQGQLGEQFF
-	-	TRBV5-1	TRBJ2-2	TGCGCCAGCAGCTTCGGATGGGGGCTGAGCACCGGGGAGCTGTTTTTT	CASSFGWGLSTGELFF
-	-	TRBV4-3	TRBJ2-1	TGCGCCAGCAGCCCGGGACTTCAAATCGGGCAGTTCTTC	CASSPGLQIGQFF
TRBD1	-	TRBV9	TRBJ2-5	TGTGCCAGCAGCACGGGACAGGGTTACCAAGAGACCCAGTACTTC	CASSTGQGYQETQYF
TRBD2	-	TRBV4-1	TRBJ2-7	TGCGCCAGCAGCCAAGAAGAGTGGGGACTAGCGGGGGGTTACGAGCAGTACTTC	CASSQEEWGLAGGYEQYF
-	few	TRBV27	TRBJ2-7	TGTGCCAGCTGTTTGGGAACAGGGCCATACGAGCAGTACTTC	CASCLGTGPYEQYF
-	-	TRBV30	TRBJ1-1	TGTGCCTGGAACTTGAACACTGAAGCTTTCTTT	CAWNLNTEAFF
-	-	TRBV6-5	TRBJ1-1	TGTGCCAGCAGTTGGGGCGACATCTATGAAGCTTTCTTT	CASSWGDIYEAFF
TRBD1	-	TRBV23-1	TRBJ1-2	TGCGCCAGCACCCTTGAGGAGGGGGCCCCATATGGCTACACCTTC	CASTLEEGAPYGYTF
TRBD2	-	TRBV5-1	TRBJ2-7	TGCGCCAGCAGCTTGGAGGGACTAGTGTCCTACGAGCAGTACTTC	CASSLEGLVSYEQYF
TRBD1	-	TRBV6-5	TRBJ1-2	TGTGCCAGCAGCTTCGGACAGGGTGGAGGCTACACCTTC	CASSFGQGGGYTF
-	-	TRBV12-2	TRBJ2-3	TGTGCAAGTCGCTTAGCGAGAAGGGGGCCAGATACGCAGTATTTT	CASRLARRGPDTQYF
TRBD2	-	TRBV7-9	TRBJ2-3	TGTGCCAGCAGCTGGGGACTAGCGGGGGGCACAGATACGCAGTATTTT	CASSWGLAGGTDTQYF